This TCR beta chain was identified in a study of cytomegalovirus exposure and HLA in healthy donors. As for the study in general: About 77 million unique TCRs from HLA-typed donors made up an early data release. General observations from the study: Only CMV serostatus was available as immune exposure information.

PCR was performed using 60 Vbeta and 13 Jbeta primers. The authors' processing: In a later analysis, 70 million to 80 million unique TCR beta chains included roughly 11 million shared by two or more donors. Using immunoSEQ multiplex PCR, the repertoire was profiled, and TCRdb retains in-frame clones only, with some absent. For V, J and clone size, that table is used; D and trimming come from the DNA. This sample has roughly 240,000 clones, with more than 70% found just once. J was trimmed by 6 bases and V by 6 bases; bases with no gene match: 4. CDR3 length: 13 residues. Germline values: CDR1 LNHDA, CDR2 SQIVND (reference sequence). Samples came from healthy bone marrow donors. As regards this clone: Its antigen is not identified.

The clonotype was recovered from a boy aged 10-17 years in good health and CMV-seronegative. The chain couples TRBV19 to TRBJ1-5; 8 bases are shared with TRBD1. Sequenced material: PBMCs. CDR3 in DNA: TGTGCCAGTAGGGACAGGGAGATTCAGCCCCAGCATTTT. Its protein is CASRDREIQPQHF.